This T cell receptor (beta chain) was sequenced in a study of regulatory T cells in long-lasting Graves disease. Overall study: Antithyroid drugs had been taken under 3 months by newly diagnosed Graves' patients.

This CDR3 spans 14 amino acids. Looked up from germline, CDR1 is LGHDT and CDR2 is YNNKEL (reference sequence). Deletions cut 1 base from V and 6 bases from J, with 11 bases between. Time point: newly diagnosed GD, antithyroid drugs for less than 3 months. Generation of the TCR library employed RNA extracted from PBMCs. Graves' disease was diagnosed by American Thyroid Association guidelines. Both iRepertoire HTBI primers and Arm-PCR of CDR3 regions were used to build the TCR beta libraries. TCRdb used MiXCR to reprocess the multiplex PCR reads, holding one entry per CDR3 protein. The repertoire consists of roughly 500,000 distinct CDR3 sequences, with roughly 14% occurring once and the leading ten covering roughly a tenth. This sample was shared with a second study, whose subject was T cells in Graves' hyperthyroidism and ophthalmopathy.

The chain uses TRBV3-1 and TRBJ2-3; D is ambiguous. The source of this sequence is a man younger than 40 with Graves disease. The specimen comprised peripheral blood mononuclear cells (PBMCs), sampled at new diagnosis, from a patient treated with antithyroid drugs. CDR3: CASSQGPSIDTQYF. DNA for the CDR3: TGTGCCAGCAGCCAAGGCCCGAGCATTGATACGCAGTATTTT.